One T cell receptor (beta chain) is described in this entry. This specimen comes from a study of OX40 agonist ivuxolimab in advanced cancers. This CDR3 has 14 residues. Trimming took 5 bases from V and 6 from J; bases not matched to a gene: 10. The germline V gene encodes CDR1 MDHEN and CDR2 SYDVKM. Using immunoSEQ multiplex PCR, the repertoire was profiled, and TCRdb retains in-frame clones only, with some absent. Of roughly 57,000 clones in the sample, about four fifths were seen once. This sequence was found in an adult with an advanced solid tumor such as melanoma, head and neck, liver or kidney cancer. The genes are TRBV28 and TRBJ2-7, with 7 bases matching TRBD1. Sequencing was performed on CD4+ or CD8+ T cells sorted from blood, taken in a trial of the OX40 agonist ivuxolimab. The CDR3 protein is CASSSPTGISEQYF. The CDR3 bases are TGTGCCAGCAGTAGCCCGACAGGGATCAGCGAGCAGTACTTC. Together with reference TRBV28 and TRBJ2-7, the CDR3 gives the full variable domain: DVKVTQSSRYLVKRTGEKVFLECVQDMDHENMFWYRQDPGLGLRLIYFSYDVKMKEKGDIPEGYSVSREKKERFSLILESASTNQTSMYLCASSSPTGISEQYFGPGTRLTVT.